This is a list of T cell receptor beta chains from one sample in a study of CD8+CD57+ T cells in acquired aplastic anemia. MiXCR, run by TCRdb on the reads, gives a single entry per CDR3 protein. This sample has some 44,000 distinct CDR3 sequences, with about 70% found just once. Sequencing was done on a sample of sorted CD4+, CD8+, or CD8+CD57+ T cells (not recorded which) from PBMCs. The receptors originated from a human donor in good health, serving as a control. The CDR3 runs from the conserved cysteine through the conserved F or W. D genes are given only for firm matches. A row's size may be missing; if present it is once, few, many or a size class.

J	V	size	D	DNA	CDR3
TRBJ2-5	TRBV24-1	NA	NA	TGTGCCACCAGTGATCCTCAGGAAGCGGTGGGAGAGACCCAGTACTTC	CATSDPQEAVGETQYF
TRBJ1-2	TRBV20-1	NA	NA	TGCAGTGCTAGAGATGGGTACAGGGACGGCTACACCTTC	CSARDGYRDGYTF
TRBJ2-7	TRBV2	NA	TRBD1	TGTGCCACCAGTGCCTGGGGGACAGCGTCCTACGAGCAGTACTTC	CATSAWGTASYEQYF
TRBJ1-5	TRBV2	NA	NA	TGTGCCAGCAGTTTATCAGGGACAACATATAGCAATCAGCCCCAGCATTTT	CASSLSGTTYSNQPQHF
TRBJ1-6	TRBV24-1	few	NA	TGTGCCACCAGTGGTGGGTCACCCCTCCACTTT	CATSGGSPLHF
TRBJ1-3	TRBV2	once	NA	TGTGCCAGCAGCTGGGGGGCCAACTCTGGAAACACCATATATTTT	CASSWGANSGNTIYF
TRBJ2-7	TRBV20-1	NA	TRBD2	TGCAGTGCTAGGAGACTAGCGGGAGGATCCTACGAGCAGTACTTC	CSARRLAGGSYEQYF
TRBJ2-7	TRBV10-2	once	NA	TGCGCCAGCACCTCCACAGAGGAGGCTTCCTACGAGCAGTACTTC	CASTSTEEASYEQYF
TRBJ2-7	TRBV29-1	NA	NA	TGCAGCGTTGAAGTACCTTCCAAGGACGAGCAGTACTTC	CSVEVPSKDEQYF
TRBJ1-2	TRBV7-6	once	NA	TGTGCCAGCAGCTTAGAATTAACGGGAGGCTACACCTTC	CASSLELTGGYTF
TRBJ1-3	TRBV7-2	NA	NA	TGTGCCAGCAGCAACTCTGGAAACACCATATATTTT	CASSNSGNTIYF
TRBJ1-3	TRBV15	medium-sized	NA	TGTGCCACCAGCGGAGATAACGCCGGGCGAAACACCATATATTTT	CATSGDNAGRNTIYF
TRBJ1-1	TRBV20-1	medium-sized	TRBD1	TGCAGTGCTAGAGAACCGGGACAGGACACTGAAGCTTTCTTT	CSAREPGQDTEAFF
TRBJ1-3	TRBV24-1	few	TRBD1	TGTGCCACCAGTGATTCCCTGACCGACAGGGCCGTAGACACCATATATTTT	CATSDSLTDRAVDTIYF
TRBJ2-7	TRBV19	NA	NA	TGTGCCAGTAGTCCTCTCCGGACAGCCTCCTACGAGCAGTACTTC	CASSPLRTASYEQYF
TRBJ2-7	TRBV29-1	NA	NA	TGCAGCGTTGAGAAGGGGGACTACGAGCAGTACTTC	CSVEKGDYEQYF